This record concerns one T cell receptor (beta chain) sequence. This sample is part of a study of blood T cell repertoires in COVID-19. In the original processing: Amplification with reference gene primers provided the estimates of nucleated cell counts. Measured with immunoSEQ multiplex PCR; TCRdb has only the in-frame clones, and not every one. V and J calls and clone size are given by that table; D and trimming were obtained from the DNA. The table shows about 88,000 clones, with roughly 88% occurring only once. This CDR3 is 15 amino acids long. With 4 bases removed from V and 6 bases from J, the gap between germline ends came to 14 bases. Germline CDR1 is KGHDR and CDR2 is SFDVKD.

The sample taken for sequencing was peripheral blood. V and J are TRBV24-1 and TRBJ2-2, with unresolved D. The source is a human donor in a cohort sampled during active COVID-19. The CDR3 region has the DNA TGTGCCACCAGTGACCTTATCGACTCTTCCGGGGAGCTGTTTTTT. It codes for CATSDLIDSSGELFF.